The clone carrying this T cell receptor beta chain was observed a handful of times. No antigen is known for it. This entry comes from a study of beta chain features in type 1 diabetes. Study-level information: Sorted cells from all samples, numbering 95 million to 140 million, were examined.

Study-wide results and caveats: VDJ junctions in type 1 diabetes patients carried more deletions and fewer insertions. Moderate but significant shortening of TCRB CDR3s was recorded in all four CD4+ subsets from Type 1 diabetes patients. Over-representation of high TCR-expressing cells was a possible consequence of cDNA sequencing.

Investigators reverse transcribed all isolated RNA, so they sequenced expressed TCRB transcripts. Assay used: immunoSEQ multiplex PCR; TCRdb lists only in-frame clones, some missing. The repertoire consists of about 410,000 clones, with about 14% occurring once and the leading ten covering roughly 0.036%. The sequence derives from a man under 40 in good health. Sequenced sample: naive CD4+ T cells from blood.

CDR3 in amino acids: CASSPSPYPGQRNEKLFF. In nucleotides, the CDR3 is TGTGCCAGCAGCCCCTCGCCCTACCCGGGACAGCGAAATGAAAAACTGTTTTTT. The chain recombines TRBV5-6 with TRBJ1-4, with 7 bases aligning to TRBD1. V shed 4 bases and J 5 bases; nucleotides not matched to a gene: 17. CDR3 length: 18 amino acids. Germline V gives CDR1 SGHDT, CDR2 YYEEEE.